This T cell receptor (beta chain) was found in a study of T cell changes during pregnancy in multiple sclerosis. Assay: immunoSEQ multiplex PCR; the TCRdb copy retains only in-frame clones and omits some. The sample lists about 50,000 clones; approximately 93% were seen once. Trimming stripped 1 base from V and 0 bases from J, with 7 bases between. Germline loops: CDR1 SGHTA, CDR2 FQGNSA. CDR3 length: 15 amino acids. The source was CD4+ T cells from peripheral blood mononuclear cells, collected in the third trimester of pregnancy. This chain links TRBV7-2 with TRBJ1-5; D unclear. This TCR was recovered from a female donor with multiple sclerosis, enrolled in a pregnancy study. CDR3 amino acids: CASSLGLYSNQPQHF. CDR3 nucleotide sequence: TGTGCCAGCAGCTTAGGTCTTTATAGCAATCAGCCCCAGCATTTT. The variable domain in full, with the rest retrieved from reference TRBV7-2 and TRBJ1-5, is GAGVSQSPSNKVTEKGKDVELRCDPISGHTALYWYRQSLGQGLEFLIYFQGNSAPDKSGLPSDRFSAERTGGSVSTLTIQRTQQEDSAVYLCASSLGLYSNQPQHFGDGTRLSIL.